The source of this T cell receptor beta chain is a study of CD4 T cells in relation to SARS-CoV-2 and coronaviruses. Sequencing used immunoSEQ multiplex PCR; TCRdb keeps in-frame clones, though not all of them. This table holds just under 20,000 clones, just under 80% found once. V dropped 0 bases and J dropped 7 bases, with 16 bases sitting between them. The V gene's germline CDR1 is SGHRS and CDR2 YFSETQ. The CDR3 is 15 amino acids. Unexposed donor CD4+ T cells date from 2011-2018, before the COVID-19 pandemic. CD4+ T cells were isolated from the cells after around 9 days of culture. Concerning this clone: What it recognizes is unknown.

Material: CD4+ T cells from PBMCs, cultured in vitro. The receptor comes from a human donor in good health. The chain carries TRBV5-1 and TRBJ1-2; D call uncertain. The CDR3 DNA reads TGCGCCAGCAGCTTGGGAGGTCCCGTGGAGGCTGGCTACACCTTC. This translates into CASSLGGPVEAGYTF.